Presented here are 23 T cell receptor beta chains from one specimen sequenced in a study of blood T cells in healthy people across ages. A J-beta primer mix and a sample-barcoded 5' primer were used in a second PCR of about 7 to 12 cycles. TCRdb independently ran MiXCR on the 5' RACE reads; one entry per CDR3 protein. The sample records 750,000 to 850,000 distinct CDR3 sequences, more than 20% being singletons. These data are also associated with another study on T cells of mothers and their children.

Sequenced material: blood. The receptor source for this set is a boy aged 10-17 years in good health.

The genes are TRBV7-8 and TRBJ1-3; D not certain. Germline V gives CDR1 SGHVS, CDR2 FQNEAQ. The CDR3 loop spans 14 amino acids. V lost 4 bases to trimming and J lost 0 bases, with 7 bases between them. The CDR3 loop is CASSSPDSGNTIYF. In nucleotides, the CDR3 is TGTGCCAGCAGCTCCCCGGACTCTGGAAACACCATATATTTT.

J is TRBJ1-6 and V is TRBV11-2; tentatively, D is TRBD1 (6 bases). In germline, CDR1 is SGHAT, CDR2 FQNNGV. Trimming removed 6 bases at V and 7 bases at J, with 16 bases between. CDR3 length equals 15 residues. The chain's CDR3 is CASRVTGIVNSPLHF. Here the CDR3 DNA reads TGTGCCAGCAGGGTCACAGGGATTGTGAATTCACCCCTCCACTTT.

The rearrangement joins TRBV5-1 to TRBJ2-5; D ambiguous. The germline CDR1 and CDR2 sequences are SGHRS and YFSETQ. The CDR3 runs 13 residues. V lost 7 bases to trimming and J lost 1 base, with 11 bases between them. As DNA, the CDR3 is TGCGCCAGCCACGGGCCGACCCAAGAGACCCAGTACTTC. Its translation: CASHGPTQETQYF.

This clonotype has more than one count but fewer than ten. CDR3: CASSSTDYGYTF. In DNA form, the CDR3 reads TGTGCCAGCAGTTCTACAGACTATGGCTACACCTTC. The rearrangement links TRBV12-3 or TRBV12-4 to TRBJ1-2; D call uncertain. Trimming stripped 4 bases from V and 3 bases from J, with 6 bases between. This CDR3 contains 12 residues.

This clonotype has only a few counts. The rearrangement uses TRBV19 and TRBJ2-7; 7 nucleotides agree with TRBD2. Germline V gives CDR1 LNHDA, CDR2 SQIVND (reference sequence). CDR3 length: 14 amino acids. Trimming took 3 bases from V and 6 from J; bases not matched to a gene: 8. For the CDR3, the DNA is TGTGCCAGTAGTATCAGCCGGGGGGATACCGAGCAGTACTTC. This translates into CASSISRGDTEQYF.

This clonotype was counted a few times. This chain links TRBV15 with TRBJ2-7; D unclear. This CDR3 is 14 amino acids long. V was shortened by 5 bases and J by 1 base, with 12 bases between the two germline ends. Per germline, CDR1 LNHNV and CDR2 YYDKDF (reference sequence). The CDR3 spells CATSDNPGSYEQYF. For the CDR3, the DNA is TGTGCCACCAGCGACAATCCGGGTTCCTACGAGCAGTACTTC.

The rearrangement joins TRBV5-1 to TRBJ1-1; perhaps TRBD1 as D (5 bases). CDR3 length equals 13 residues. Germline loops: CDR1 SGHRS, CDR2 YFSETQ. V was pared by 4 bases and J by 1 base, with 8 bases between. CDR3 nucleotides: TGCGCCAGCAGCGGCGGGACGAACACTGAAGCTTTCTTT. Translating it yields CASSGGTNTEAFF. The full variable domain, rest sourced from reference TRBV5-1 and TRBJ1-1, is KAGVTQTPRYLIKTRGQQVTLSCSPISGHRSVSWYQQTPGQGLQFLFEYFSETQRNKGNFPGRFSGRQFSNSRSEMNVSTLELGDSALYLCASSGGTNTEAFFGQGTRLTVV.

The chain joins TRBV29-1 to TRBJ2-1, with no clear D. Germline lookup yields CDR1 SQVTM and CDR2 ANQGSEA. This CDR3 is built from 12 residues. V lost 7 bases, J lost 7 bases, and 14 bases lay in between. The CDR3 region is CSASILGNEQFF. The CDR3 DNA sequence: TGCAGCGCCAGTATACTGGGGAATGAGCAGTTCTTC.

The chain joins TRBV20-1 to TRBJ1-2, with D possibly TRBD1 on 6 matching bases. Germline V gives CDR1 DFQATT, CDR2 SNEGSKA (reference sequence). Trimming removed 4 bases at V and 1 base at J, with 13 bases between. There are 14 residues in the CDR3. The DNA of the CDR3 is TGCAGTGCTACAAGAGAACAGGGTAACTATGGCTACACCTTC. Its protein is CSATREQGNYGYTF.

This chain links TRBV3-1 with TRBJ1-4, with unresolved D. Trimming removed 5 bases from V and 3 bases from J, with 22 bases in between. Germline lookup yields CDR1 LGHDT and CDR2 YNNKEL (reference sequence). The CDR3 is 18 amino acids. Here the CDR3 DNA reads TGTGCCAGCAGCGATGAACGGGTCTTCTCGGCGGCTAATGAAAAACTGTTTTTT. Translating it yields CASSDERVFSAANEKLFF.

This rearrangement joins TRBV4-3 to TRBJ1-5, with unresolved D. Trimming removed 3 bases at V and 3 bases at J, with 6 bases between. CDR3 length: 13 amino acids. Germline lookup yields CDR1 LGHNA and CDR2 YSLEER. The CDR3 sequence is CASSQELNQPQHF. The CDR3 DNA reads TGCGCCAGCAGCCAGGAGCTCAATCAGCCCCAGCATTTT.

The chain has TRBV4-3 and TRBJ2-1; TRBD2 aligns across 8 bases. CDR3 length: 16 amino acids. The junction had 8 bases not matched to a gene; V was cut back by 3 bases and J by 4 bases. Looked up from germline, CDR1 is LGHNA and CDR2 is YSLEER. For the CDR3, the DNA is TGCGCCAGCAGCCAGATTAGCGGGGATATATACAATGAGCAGTTCTTC. Translated, it gives CASSQISGDIYNEQFF.

This clonotype turned up a few times. The junction departs from the called germline gene at one end, perhaps through a read error. The genes are TRBV29-1 and TRBJ2-7, with D possibly being TRBD1 (7 bases). The CDR3 has 14 amino acids. Germline lookup yields CDR1 SQVTM and CDR2 ANQGSEA. Here the CDR3 DNA reads TGCAGCATTGATACAGGGGAGGTAATGGACGAGCAGTACTTC. It codes for CSIDTGEVMDEQYF.

To note about this clonotype: One end of the junction does not line up with germline, which may come from a read error. The genes are TRBV12-3 or TRBV12-4 and TRBJ2-7; D call uncertain. The CDR3 is 13 amino acids. The CDR3 sequence is CARSLAGAYEQYF. For the CDR3, the DNA is TGTGCCAGGAGTTTAGCTGGGGCCTACGAGCAGTACTTC.

The chain joins TRBV15 to TRBJ2-7; the D gene is possibly TRBD1 (6 bases). CDR3 length equals 14 residues. V was trimmed by 1 base and J by 3 bases, leaving 10 bases between them. Germline V gene sequence: CDR1 LNHNV, CDR2 YYDKDF (reference sequence). CDR3 residues: CATSRGTDLYEQYF. The CDR3 DNA follows: TGTGCCACCAGCAGAGGGACAGACCTCTACGAGCAGTACTTC.

This clonotype has only a few counts. This chain links TRBV30 with TRBJ2-5; 8 nucleotides align to TRBD1. The J call may be wrong; the DNA end is better matched by TRBJ2-1. Germline V lookup: CDR1 GTSNPN, CDR2 SVGIG (reference sequence). This CDR3 has 14 amino acids. The CDR3 loop is CAWSTGGGLDEQFF. The CDR3 region has the DNA TGTGCCTGGAGTACAGGGGGAGGCCTCGATGAGCAGTTCTTC.

The chain is built from TRBV7-9 and TRBJ1-4; tentatively, D is TRBD1 (6 bases). V was cut by 5 bases and J by 6 bases, with 16 bases left in between. From germline, CDR1 is SEHNR and CDR2 FQNEAQ (reference sequence). The CDR3 is 15 amino acids. The CDR3 sequence: CASSLGGREYEKLFF. The CDR3 DNA follows: TGTGCCAGCAGCCTAGGGGGGCGCGAATATGAAAAACTGTTTTTT.

This clonotype was detected only a few times. The chain uses TRBV20-1 and TRBJ2-7, with D perhaps TRBD2 (5 bases). Trimming removed 6 bases at V and 0 bases at J, with 18 bases between. This CDR3 spans 15 amino acids. Germline CDR1 DFQATT, CDR2 SNEGSKA (reference sequence). CDR3 DNA sequence: TGCAGTGCCAAGGGCGGAGCGGTAGACTCCTACGAGCAGTACTTC. Amino acid sequence: CSAKGGAVDSYEQYF.

V usage is TRBV30 and J usage is TRBJ1-1, with D perhaps TRBD1 (6 bases). The CDR3 totals 15 residues. V was trimmed by 3 bases and J by 4 bases, leaving 18 bases between them. From germline, CDR1 is GTSNPN and CDR2 SVGIG (reference sequence). CDR3 residues: CAWSGQFVLRTEAFF. The CDR3 region has the DNA TGTGCCTGGAGCGGACAGTTTGTTTTACGCACTGAAGCTTTCTTT.

The chain has TRBV7-9 and TRBJ2-3; perhaps TRBD2 as D (7 bases). V lost 2 bases to trimming and J lost 5 bases, with 14 bases between them. This CDR3 comprises 15 residues. Germline values: CDR1 SEHNR, CDR2 FQNEAQ (reference sequence). The CDR3 nucleotides are TGTGCCAGCAGCTTATCACGGGGGGCGGGAGATACGCAGTATTTT. Its translation: CASSLSRGAGDTQYF.

CDR3 protein: CASSLDGRNRGNYGYTF. CDR3 nucleotide sequence: TGTGCCAGCAGCTTAGACGGCAGGAATAGGGGGAACTATGGCTACACCTTC. The chain links TRBV7-2 to TRBJ1-2, with D perhaps TRBD1 (6 bases). The CDR3 loop spans 17 amino acids. CDR1 and CDR2 from the germline V gene are SGHTA and FQGNSA. V was cut by 1 base and J by 2 bases, with 17 bases left in between.

There are many counts of this clonotype. This chain connects TRBV5-8 to TRBJ2-5, with 10 positions matching TRBD2. V trimming: 1 base; J trimming: 2 bases; junction bases outside the gene matches: 14. This CDR3 region has 19 residues. The germline CDR1 and CDR2 sequences are SGHTS and YDEGEE. CDR3 amino acids: CASSLLASGRGSGQETQYF. The CDR3 coding sequence is TGTGCCAGCAGCTTGCTGGCTAGCGGGAGAGGGTCCGGTCAAGAGACCCAGTACTTC.

This clonotype has more than one count but fewer than ten. The chain combines TRBV7-9 with TRBJ2-7, with D possibly matching TRBD2 (5 bases). The CDR3 is 19 residues long. The V gene lost 0 bases and the J gene lost 0 bases, with 21 bases spanning the gap. CDR1 is SEHNR and CDR2 is FQNEAQ in the germline V gene (reference sequence). The CDR3 bases are TGTGCCAGCAGCTTAGCCCCTAATCCCGGGGAATACTTCTCCTACGAGCAGTACTTC. Translating gives CASSLAPNPGEYFSYEQYF.